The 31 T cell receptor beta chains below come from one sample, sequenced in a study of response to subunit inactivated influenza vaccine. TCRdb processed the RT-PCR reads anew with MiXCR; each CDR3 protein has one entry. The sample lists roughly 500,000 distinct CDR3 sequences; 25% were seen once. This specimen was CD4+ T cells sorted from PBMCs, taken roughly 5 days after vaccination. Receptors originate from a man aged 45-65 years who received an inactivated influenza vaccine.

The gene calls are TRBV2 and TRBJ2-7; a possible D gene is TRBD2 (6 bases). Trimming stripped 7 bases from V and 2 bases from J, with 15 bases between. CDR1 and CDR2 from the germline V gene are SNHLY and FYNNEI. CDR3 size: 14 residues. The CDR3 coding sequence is TGTGCCAGCAAAGTGGGACTTATTACCTACGAGCAGTACTTC. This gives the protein CASKVGLITYEQYF.

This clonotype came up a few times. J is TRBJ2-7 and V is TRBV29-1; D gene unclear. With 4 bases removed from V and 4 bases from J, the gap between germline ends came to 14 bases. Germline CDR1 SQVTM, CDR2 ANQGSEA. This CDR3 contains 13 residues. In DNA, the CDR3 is TGCAGCGTTGGAAATGCAGGAACTTACGAGCAGTACTTC. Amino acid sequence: CSVGNAGTYEQYF.

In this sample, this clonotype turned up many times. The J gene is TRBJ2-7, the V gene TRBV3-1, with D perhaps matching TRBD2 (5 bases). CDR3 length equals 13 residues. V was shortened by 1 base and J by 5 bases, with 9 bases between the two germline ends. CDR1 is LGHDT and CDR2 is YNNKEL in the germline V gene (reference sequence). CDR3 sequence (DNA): TGTGCCAGCAGCCAAGTTGACGGGAACGAGCAGTACTTC. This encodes CASSQVDGNEQYF.

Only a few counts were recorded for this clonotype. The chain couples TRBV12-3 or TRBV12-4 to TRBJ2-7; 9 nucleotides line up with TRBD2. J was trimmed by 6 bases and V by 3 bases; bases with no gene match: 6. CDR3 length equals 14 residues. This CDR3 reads CASSFAGGPFEQYF. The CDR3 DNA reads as TGTGCCAGCAGTTTTGCGGGGGGGCCTTTCGAGCAGTACTTC.

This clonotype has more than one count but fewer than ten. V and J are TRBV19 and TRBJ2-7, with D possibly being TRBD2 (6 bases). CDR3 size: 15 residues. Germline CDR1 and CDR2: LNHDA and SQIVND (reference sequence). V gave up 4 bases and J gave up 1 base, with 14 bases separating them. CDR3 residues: CASSTGTGKSYEQYF. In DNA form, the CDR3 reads TGTGCCAGTAGTACCGGGACTGGAAAGTCCTACGAGCAGTACTTC.

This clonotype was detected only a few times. The CDR3 DNA is TGTGCCAGAGGACGAGAGGGGACGGTCTCTCCCCTCCACTTT. Translating it yields CARGREGTVSPLHF. The chain links TRBV11-3 to TRBJ1-6; perhaps TRBD1 as D (5 bases). This CDR3 has 14 residues. Looked up from germline, CDR1 is SGHNT and CDR2 is YENEEA. The V end was cut by 9 bases, the J end by 13 bases, with 22 bases between.

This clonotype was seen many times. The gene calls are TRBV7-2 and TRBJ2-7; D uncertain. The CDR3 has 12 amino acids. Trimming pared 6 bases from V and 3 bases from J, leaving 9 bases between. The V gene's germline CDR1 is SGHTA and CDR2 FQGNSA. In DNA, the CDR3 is TGTGCCAGCAGTTCCACCTACTACGAGCAGTACTTC. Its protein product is CASSSTYYEQYF.

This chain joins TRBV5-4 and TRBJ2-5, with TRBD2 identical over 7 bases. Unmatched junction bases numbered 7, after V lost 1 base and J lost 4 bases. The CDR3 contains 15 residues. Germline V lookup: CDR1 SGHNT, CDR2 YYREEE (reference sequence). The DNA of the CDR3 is TGTGCCAGCAGCTTGTTCCAGGGAGGGACAGAGACCCAGTACTTC. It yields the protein CASSLFQGGTETQYF.

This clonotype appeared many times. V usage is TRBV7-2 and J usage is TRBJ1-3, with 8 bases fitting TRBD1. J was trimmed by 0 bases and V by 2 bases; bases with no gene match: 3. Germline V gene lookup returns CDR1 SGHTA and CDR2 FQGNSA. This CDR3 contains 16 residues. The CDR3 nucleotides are TGTGCCAGCAGCTTAAGCGGGACAGGCTCTGGAAACACCATATATTTT. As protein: CASSLSGTGSGNTIYF.

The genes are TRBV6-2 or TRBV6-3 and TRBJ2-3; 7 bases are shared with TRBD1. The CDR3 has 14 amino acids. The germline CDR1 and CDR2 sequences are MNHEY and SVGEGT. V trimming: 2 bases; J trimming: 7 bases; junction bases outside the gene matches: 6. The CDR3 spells CASSYRQGKNTQYF. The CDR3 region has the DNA TGTGCCAGCAGTTACAGACAGGGTAAAAATACGCAGTATTTT.

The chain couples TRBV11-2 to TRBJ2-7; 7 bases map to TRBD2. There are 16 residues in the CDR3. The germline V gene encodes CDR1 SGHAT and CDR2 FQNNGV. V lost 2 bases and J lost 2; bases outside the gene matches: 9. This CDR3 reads CASSLYGGYRTYEQYF. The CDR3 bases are TGTGCCAGCAGCTTATACGGGGGGTACCGAACCTACGAGCAGTACTTC. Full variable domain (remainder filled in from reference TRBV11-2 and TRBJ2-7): EAGVAQSPRYKIIEKRQSVAFWCNPISGHATLYWYQQILGQGPKLLIQFQNNGVVDDSQLPKDRFSAERLKGVDSTLKIQPAKLEDSAVYLCASSLYGGYRTYEQYFGPGTRLTVT.

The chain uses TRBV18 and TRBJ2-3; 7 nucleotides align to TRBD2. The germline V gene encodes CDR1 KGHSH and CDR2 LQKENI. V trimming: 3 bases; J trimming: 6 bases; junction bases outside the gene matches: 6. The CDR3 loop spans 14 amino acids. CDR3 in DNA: TGTGCCAGCTCACCGGGACTACCTCGGGATACGCAGTATTTT. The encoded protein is CASSPGLPRDTQYF.

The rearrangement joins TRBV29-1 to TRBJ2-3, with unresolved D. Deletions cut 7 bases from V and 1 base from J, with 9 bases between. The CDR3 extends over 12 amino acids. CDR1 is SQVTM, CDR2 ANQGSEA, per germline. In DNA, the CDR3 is TGCAGCGGGGCCTTGGGCACAGATACGCAGTATTTT. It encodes CSGALGTDTQYF.

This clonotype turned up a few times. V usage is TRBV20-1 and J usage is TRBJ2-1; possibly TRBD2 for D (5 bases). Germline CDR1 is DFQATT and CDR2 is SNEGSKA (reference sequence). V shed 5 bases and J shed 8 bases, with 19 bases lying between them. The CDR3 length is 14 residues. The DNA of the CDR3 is TGCAGTGCTCCCCGCACGCCAGAGGGAGATGAGCAGTTCTTC. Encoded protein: CSAPRTPEGDEQFF.

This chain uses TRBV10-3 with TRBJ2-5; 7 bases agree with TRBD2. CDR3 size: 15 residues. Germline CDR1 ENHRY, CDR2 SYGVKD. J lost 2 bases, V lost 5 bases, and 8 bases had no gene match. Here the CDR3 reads CAISMRGGGQETQYF. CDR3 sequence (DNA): TGTGCCATCAGTATGAGGGGCGGGGGACAAGAGACCCAGTACTTC.

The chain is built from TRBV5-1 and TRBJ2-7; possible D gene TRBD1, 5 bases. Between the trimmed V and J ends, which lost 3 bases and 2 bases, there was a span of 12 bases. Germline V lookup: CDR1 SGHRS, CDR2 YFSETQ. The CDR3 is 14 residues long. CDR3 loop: CASSSQEIPYEQYF. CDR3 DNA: TGCGCCAGCAGCTCACAGGAAATTCCCTACGAGCAGTACTTC.

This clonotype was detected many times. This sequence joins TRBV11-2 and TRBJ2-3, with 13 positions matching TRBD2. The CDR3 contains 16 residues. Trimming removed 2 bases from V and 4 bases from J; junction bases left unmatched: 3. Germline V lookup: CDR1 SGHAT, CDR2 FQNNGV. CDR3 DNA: TGTGCCAGCAGCTTATGGACTAGCGGGAGTTCAGATACGCAGTATTTT. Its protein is CASSLWTSGSSDTQYF.

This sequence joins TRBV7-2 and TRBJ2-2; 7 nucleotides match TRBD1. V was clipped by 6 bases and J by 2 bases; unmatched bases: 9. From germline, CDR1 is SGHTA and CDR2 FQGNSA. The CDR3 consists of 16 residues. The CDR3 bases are TGTGCCAGCAGGAGGGCCGGGACAGACAACACCGGGGAGCTGTTTTTT. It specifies CASRRAGTDNTGELFF.

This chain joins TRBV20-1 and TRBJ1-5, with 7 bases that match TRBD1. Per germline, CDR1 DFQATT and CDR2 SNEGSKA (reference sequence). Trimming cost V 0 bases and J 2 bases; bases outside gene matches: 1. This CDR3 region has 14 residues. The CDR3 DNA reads TGCAGTGCTAGAGACGGACAGGGCAATCAGCCCCAGCATTTT. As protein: CSARDGQGNQPQHF.

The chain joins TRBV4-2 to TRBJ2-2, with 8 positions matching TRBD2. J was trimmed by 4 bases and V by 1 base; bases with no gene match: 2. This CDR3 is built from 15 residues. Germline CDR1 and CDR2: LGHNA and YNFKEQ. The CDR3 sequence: CASSQGLAGTGELFF. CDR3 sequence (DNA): TGTGCCAGCAGCCAAGGGCTAGCGGGCACCGGGGAGCTGTTTTTT.

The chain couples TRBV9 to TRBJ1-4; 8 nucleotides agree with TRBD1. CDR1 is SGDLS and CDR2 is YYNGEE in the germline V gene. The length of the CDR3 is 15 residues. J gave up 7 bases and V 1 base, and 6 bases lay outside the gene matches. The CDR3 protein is CASSVSQGGGEKLFF. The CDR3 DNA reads TGTGCCAGCAGCGTATCACAGGGGGGCGGTGAAAAACTGTTTTTT. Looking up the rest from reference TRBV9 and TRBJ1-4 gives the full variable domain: DSGVTQTPKHLITATGQRVTLRCSPRSGDLSVYWYQQSLDQGLQFLIQYYNGEERAKGNILERFSAQQFPDLHSELNLSSLELGDSALYFCASSVSQGGGEKLFFGSGTQLSVL.

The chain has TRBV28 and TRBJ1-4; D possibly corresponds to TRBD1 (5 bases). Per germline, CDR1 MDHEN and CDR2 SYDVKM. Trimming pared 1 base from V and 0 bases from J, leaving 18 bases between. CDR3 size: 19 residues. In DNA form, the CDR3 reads TGTGCCAGCAGTTTATTGGCCCCACAGGACGCGGCAACTAATGAAAAACTGTTTTTT. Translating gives CASSLLAPQDAATNEKLFF.

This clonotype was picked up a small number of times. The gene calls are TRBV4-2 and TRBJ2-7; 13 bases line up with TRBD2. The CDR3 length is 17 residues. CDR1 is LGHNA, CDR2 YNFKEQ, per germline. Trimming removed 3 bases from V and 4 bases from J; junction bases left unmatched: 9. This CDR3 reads CASSQALTSGGKYEQYF. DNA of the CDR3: TGTGCCAGCAGCCAGGCCCTGACTAGCGGGGGGAAATACGAGCAGTACTTC.

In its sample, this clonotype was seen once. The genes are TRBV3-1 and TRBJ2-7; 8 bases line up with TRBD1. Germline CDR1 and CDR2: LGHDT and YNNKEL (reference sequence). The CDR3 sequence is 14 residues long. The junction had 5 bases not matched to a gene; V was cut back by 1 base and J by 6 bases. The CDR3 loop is CASSQGQGFREQYF. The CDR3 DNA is TGTGCCAGCAGCCAAGGACAGGGGTTTCGCGAGCAGTACTTC.

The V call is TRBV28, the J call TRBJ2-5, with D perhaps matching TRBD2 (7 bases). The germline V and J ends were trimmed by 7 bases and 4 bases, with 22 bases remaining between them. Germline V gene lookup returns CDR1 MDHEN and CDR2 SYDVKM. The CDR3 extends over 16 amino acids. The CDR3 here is CASTSTGPGRGETQYF. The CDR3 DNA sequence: TGTGCCAGCACATCTACAGGGCCTGGGAGGGGAGAGACCCAGTACTTC.

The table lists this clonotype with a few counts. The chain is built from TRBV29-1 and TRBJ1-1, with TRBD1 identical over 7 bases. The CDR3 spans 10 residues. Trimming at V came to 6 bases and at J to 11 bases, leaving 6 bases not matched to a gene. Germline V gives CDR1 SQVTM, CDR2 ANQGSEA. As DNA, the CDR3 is TGCAGCGTCTCGACAGGGCTCGCTTTCTTT. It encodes CSVSTGLAFF.

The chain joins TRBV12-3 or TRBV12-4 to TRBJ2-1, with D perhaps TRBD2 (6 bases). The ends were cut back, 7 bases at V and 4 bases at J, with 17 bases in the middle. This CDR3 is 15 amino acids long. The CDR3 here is CASIPSGQRYNEQFF. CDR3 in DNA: TGTGCCAGCATCCCGAGCGGGCAACGATACAATGAGCAGTTCTTC.

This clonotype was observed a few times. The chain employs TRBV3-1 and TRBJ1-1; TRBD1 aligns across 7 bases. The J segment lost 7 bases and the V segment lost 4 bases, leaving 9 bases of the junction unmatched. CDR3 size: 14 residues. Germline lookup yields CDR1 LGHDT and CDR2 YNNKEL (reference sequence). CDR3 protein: CASSLGGRGNEAFF. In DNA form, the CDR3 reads TGTGCCAGCAGCCTGGGGGGCAGGGGGAATGAAGCTTTCTTT.

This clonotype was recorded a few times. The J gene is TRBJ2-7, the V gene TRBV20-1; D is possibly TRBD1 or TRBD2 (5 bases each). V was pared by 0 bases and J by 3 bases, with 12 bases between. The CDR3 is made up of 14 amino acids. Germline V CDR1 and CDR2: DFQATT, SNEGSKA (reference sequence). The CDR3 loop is CSARDDGAYYEQYF. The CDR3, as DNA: TGCAGTGCTAGAGATGACGGGGCTTACTACGAGCAGTACTTC.

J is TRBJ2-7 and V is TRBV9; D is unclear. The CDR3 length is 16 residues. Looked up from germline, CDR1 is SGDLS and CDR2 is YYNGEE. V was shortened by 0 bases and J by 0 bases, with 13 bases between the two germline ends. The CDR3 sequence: CASSVDGKGSSYEQYF. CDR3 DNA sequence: TGTGCCAGCAGCGTAGATGGGAAAGGATCCTCCTACGAGCAGTACTTC. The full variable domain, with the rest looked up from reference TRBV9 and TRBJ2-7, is DSGVTQTPKHLITATGQRVTLRCSPRSGDLSVYWYQQSLDQGLQFLIQYYNGEERAKGNILERFSAQQFPDLHSELNLSSLELGDSALYFCASSVDGKGSSYEQYFGPGTRLTVT.

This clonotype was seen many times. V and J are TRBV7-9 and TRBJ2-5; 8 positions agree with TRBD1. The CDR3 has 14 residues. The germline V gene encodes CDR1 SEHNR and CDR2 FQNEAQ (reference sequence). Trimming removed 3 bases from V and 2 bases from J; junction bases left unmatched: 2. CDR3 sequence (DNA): TGTGCCAGCAGCTTCCGGACAGGGCAAGAGACCCAGTACTTC. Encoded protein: CASSFRTGQETQYF.